This is a list of T cell receptor beta chains from one sample in a study of blood T cell repertoires in COVID-19. Here immunoSEQ multiplex PCR was the method, and the copy in TCRdb shows in-frame clones only, minus some. Here the sample spans 350,000 to 400,000 clones, about 89% being singletons. Specimen: PBMCs or T cells enriched from blood (not recorded which). The origin of the receptors is a middle-aged woman who had been exposed to COVID-19. CDR3s include the opening cysteine and the closing phenylalanine or tryptophan.

>TRBV19
CASSIGGATYEQYF
>TRBV7-2
CASSLSLTGTGELFF
>TRBV9
CASSYQEMNTEAFF
>TRBV6-5
CASSSTLQSPREKLFF
>TRBV29-1
CSVLLGFGTYEQYF
>TRBV25-1
CASSDVVSTEAFF
>TRBV10-1
CASSGSKSTDTQYF
>TRBV5-1
CASSNTMTGGYGYTF
>TRBV19
CASSTTDRATNTEAFF
>TRBV12-3/TRBV12-4
CASSTSPAQPQHF
>TRBV5-1
CASRRLDGYNEQFF
>TRBV2
CASSSRREAGNEQFF
>TRBV6-5
CASSYSIGGSYEQYF
>TRBV3-1/TRBV3-2
CASSTYRAYGYTF
>TRBV19
CAIAPAGFYGYTF
>TRBV11-2
CASSLTGSSYNSPLHF
>TRBV7-6
CASSLGQNRFSGNTIYF
>TRBV7-6
CASSLASNEKLFF